This TCR beta chain is drawn from a study of response to subunit inactivated influenza vaccine. Study results and caveats: New T cells are recruited in small numbers by each seasonal influenza vaccination, according to the authors' suggestion.

This clonotype was seen repeatedly, ten times or more. Antigen specificity is unknown. TCRdb re-called the RT-PCR reads with MiXCR, one entry per CDR3 protein. The sample holds hundreds of thousands of distinct CDR3 sequences, around 14% seen once. The CDR3 is made up of 12 amino acids. V was pared by 2 bases and J by 3 bases, with 5 bases between. In germline, CDR1 is ENHRY, CDR2 SYGVKD. This specimen consisted of PBMCs from blood, obtained 11 to 12 days after vaccination. The TCR sequence derives from a man aged 50 to 60 who received an inactivated influenza vaccine. This rearrangement joins TRBV10-3 to TRBJ2-7; D unresolved. The CDR3 DNA sequence: TGTGCCATCAGTGAGACCCTCTACGAGCAGTACTTC. Translation gives CAISETLYEQYF.